This entry describes one T cell receptor beta chain. These data originate in a study of identical twins. V dropped 4 bases and J dropped 3; count of bases not matched to a gene: 5. The CDR3 is 13 residues long. Germline V lookup: CDR1 DFQATT, CDR2 SNEGSKA (reference sequence). From the 5' RACE reads, TCRdb called clonotypes with MiXCR, one entry per CDR3 protein. Of about 1.7 million distinct CDR3 sequences in the sample, 25% to 35% were seen once. This receptor was obtained from a newborn girl in good health. Sequenced input: cord blood. The J gene is TRBJ2-5, the V gene TRBV20-1; TRBD1 matches 7 bases. The CDR3 loop reads CSAKGQWEETQYF. CDR3 coding DNA: TGCAGTGCTAAGGGACAGTGGGAAGAGACCCAGTACTTC.